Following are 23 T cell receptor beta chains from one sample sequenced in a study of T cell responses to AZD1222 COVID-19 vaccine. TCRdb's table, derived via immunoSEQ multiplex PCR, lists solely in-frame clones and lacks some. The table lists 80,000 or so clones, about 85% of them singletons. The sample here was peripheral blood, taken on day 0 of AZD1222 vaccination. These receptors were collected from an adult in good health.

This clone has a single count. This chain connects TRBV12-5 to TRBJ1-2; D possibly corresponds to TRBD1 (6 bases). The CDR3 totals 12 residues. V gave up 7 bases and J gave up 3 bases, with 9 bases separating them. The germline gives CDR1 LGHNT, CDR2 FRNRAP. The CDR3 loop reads CASAPGDYGYTF. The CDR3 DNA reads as TGTGCTAGTGCCCCAGGGGACTATGGCTACACCTTC.

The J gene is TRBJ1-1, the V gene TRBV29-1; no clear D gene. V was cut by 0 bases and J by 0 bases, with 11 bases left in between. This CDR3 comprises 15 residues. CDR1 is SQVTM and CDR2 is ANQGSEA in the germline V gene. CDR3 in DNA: TGCAGCGTTGAAGATGGGCGACGGATGAACACTGAAGCTTTCTTT. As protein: CSVEDGRRMNTEAFF.

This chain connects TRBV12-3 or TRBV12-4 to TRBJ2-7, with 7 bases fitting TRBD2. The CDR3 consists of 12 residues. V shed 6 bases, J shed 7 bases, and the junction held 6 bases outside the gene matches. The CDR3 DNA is TGTGCCAGCAGAGACGGACTAGGGGAGCAGTACTTC. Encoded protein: CASRDGLGEQYF.

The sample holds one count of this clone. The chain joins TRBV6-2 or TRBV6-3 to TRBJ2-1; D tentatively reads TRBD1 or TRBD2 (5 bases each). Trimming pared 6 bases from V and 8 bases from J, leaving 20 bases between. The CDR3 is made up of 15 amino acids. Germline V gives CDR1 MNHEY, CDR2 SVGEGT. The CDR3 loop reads CASSSEGRLQDEQFF. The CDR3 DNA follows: TGTGCCAGCAGCAGTGAGGGGCGGCTACAGGATGAGCAGTTCTTC.

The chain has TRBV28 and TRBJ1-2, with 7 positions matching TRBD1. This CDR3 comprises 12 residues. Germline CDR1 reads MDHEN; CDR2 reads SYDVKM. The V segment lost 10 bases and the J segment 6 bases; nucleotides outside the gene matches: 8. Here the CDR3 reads CAIPGTVDGYTF. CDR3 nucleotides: TGTGCCATCCCCGGGACAGTCGATGGCTACACCTTC.

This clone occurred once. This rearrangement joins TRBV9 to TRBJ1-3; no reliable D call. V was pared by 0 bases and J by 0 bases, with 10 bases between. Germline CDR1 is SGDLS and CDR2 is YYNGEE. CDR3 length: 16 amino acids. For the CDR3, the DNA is TGTGCCAGCAGCGTAGAGGGAGGAAACTCTGGAAACACCATATATTTT. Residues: CASSVEGGNSGNTIYF. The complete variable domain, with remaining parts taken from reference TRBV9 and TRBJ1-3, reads DSGVTQTPKHLITATGQRVTLRCSPRSGDLSVYWYQQSLDQGLQFLIQYYNGEERAKGNILERFSAQQFPDLHSELNLSSLELGDSALYFCASSVEGGNSGNTIYFGEGSWLTVV.

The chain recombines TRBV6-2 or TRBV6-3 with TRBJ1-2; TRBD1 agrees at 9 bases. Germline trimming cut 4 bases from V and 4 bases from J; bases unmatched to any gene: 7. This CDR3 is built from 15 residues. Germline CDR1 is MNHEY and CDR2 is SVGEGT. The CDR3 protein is CASSSSGTGRYGYTF. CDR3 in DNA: TGTGCCAGCAGTTCCTCGGGGACAGGGCGCTATGGCTACACCTTC.

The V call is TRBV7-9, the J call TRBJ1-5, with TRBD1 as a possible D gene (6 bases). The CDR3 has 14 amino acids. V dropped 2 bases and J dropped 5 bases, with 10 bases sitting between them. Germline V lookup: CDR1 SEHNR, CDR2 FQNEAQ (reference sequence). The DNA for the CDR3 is TGTGCCAGCAGCTTACAGGGACAAGATCAGCCCCAGCATTTT. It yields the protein CASSLQGQDQPQHF.

CDR3 DNA: TGTGCCAGCAGTTCCGCCTATAGGGATCAGCCCCAGCATTTT. Encoded protein: CASSSAYRDQPQHF. V and J are TRBV6-2 or TRBV6-3 and TRBJ1-5, with D unclear. Germline V lookup: CDR1 MNHEY, CDR2 SVGEGT. CDR3 length: 14 amino acids. The V end lost 4 bases, the J end lost 5 bases, and 12 bases lay between the germline ends.

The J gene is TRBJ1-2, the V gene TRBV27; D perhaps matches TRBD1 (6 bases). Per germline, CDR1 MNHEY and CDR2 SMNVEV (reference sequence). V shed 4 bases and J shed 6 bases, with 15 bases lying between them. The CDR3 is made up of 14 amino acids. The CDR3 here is CASSSPHRAHGYTF. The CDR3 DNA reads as TGTGCCAGCAGTTCCCCTCACAGGGCTCATGGCTACACCTTC.

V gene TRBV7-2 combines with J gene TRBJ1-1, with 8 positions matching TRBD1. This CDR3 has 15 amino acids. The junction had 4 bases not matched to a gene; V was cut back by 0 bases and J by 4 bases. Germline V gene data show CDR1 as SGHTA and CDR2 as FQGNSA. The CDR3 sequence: CASSLAIQGGTEAFF. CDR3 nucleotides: TGTGCCAGCAGCTTAGCGATACAGGGGGGCACTGAAGCTTTCTTT.

CDR3 sequence (DNA): TGTGCCAGCAGCTTAAGGGCTAGCGGGATAGCCAAAAACATTCAGTACTTC. Its protein is CASSLRASGIAKNIQYF. The rearrangement links TRBV5-6 to TRBJ2-4; 9 bases fit TRBD2. The germline CDR1 and CDR2 sequences are SGHDT and YYEEEE. V shed 2 bases, J shed 0 bases, and the junction held 6 bases outside the gene matches. The CDR3 sequence is 17 residues long.

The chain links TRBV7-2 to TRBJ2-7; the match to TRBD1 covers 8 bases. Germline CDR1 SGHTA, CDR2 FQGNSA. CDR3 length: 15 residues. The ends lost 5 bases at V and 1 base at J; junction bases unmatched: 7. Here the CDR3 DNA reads TGTGCCAGCAGCCATGGGGGGACAGGTTCCTACGAGCAGTACTTC. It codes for CASSHGGTGSYEQYF.

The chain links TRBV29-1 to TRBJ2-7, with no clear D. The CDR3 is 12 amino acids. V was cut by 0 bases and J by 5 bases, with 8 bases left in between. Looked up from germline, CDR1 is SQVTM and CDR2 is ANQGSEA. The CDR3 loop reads CSVEDLRDEQYF. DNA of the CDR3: TGCAGCGTTGAAGATCTTCGGGACGAGCAGTACTTC.

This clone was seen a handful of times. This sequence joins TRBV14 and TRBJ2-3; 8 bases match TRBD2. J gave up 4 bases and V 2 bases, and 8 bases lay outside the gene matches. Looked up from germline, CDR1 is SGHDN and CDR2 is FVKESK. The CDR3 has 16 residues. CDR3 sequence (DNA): TGTGCCAGCAGCCAACCAACTAGCGGCGGAGCAGATACGCAGTATTTT. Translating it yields CASSQPTSGGADTQYF.

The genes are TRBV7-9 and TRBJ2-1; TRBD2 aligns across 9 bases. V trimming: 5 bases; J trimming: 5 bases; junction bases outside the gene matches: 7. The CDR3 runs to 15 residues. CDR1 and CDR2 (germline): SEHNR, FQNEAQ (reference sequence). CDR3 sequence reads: CASSPGTSSNNEQFF. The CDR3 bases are TGTGCCAGCAGCCCCGGGACTAGCAGTAACAATGAGCAGTTCTTC.

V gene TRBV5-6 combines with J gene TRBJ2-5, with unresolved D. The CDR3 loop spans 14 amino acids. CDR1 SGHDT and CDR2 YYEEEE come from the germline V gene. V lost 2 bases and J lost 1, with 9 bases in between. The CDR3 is CASSFYGGQETQYF. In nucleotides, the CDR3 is TGTGCCAGCAGCTTTTACGGCGGCCAAGAGACCCAGTACTTC.

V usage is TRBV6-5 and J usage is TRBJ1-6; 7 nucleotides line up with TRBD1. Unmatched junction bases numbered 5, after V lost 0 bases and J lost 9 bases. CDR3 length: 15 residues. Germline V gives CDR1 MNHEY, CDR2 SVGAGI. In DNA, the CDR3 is TGTGCCAGCAGTTACTCCCGGGACAGCTCTTCACCCCTCCACTTT. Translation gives CASSYSRDSSSPLHF.

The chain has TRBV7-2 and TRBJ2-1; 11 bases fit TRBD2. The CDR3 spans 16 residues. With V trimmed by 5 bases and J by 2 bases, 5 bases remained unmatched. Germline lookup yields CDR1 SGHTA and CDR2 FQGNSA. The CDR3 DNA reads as TGTGCCAGCAGCCTCAGACTAGCGGGAACCTACAATGAGCAGTTCTTC. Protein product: CASSLRLAGTYNEQFF.

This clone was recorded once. The CDR3 loop is CASSLTRQGAYEQYF. The CDR3, as DNA: TGTGCCAGCAGCTTGACTAGACAGGGGGCCTACGAGCAGTACTTC. The V call is TRBV5-5, the J call TRBJ2-7; 9 positions agree with TRBD1. The junction had 4 bases not matched to a gene; V was cut back by 1 base and J by 2 bases. The CDR3 contains 15 residues. Germline lookup yields CDR1 SGHKS and CDR2 YYEKEE (reference sequence).

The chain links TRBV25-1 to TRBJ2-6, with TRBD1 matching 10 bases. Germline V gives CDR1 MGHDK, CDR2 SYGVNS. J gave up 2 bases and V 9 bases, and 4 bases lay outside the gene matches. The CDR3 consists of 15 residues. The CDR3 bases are TGTGCCAGTCAGGGACAGGGGACTGGGGCCAACGTCCTGACTTTC. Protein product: CASQGQGTGANVLTF.

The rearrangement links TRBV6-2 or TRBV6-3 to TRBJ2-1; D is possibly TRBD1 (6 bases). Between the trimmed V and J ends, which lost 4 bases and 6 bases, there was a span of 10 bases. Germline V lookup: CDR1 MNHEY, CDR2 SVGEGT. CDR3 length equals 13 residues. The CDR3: CASSSPDSNEQFF. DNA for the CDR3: TGTGCCAGCAGTTCCCCGGACAGCAATGAGCAGTTCTTC.

The CDR3 nucleotides read TGTGCCAGTAGTATTAGTCCAGGAAGGAGCACTGAAGCTTTCTTT. Encoded protein: CASSISPGRSTEAFF. The chain combines TRBV19 with TRBJ1-1, with D hard to call. The CDR3 is 15 amino acids. Germline V lookup: CDR1 LNHDA, CDR2 SQIVND (reference sequence). Trimming left V 3 bases short and J 4 bases short, with 15 bases between.